This TCR beta chain was documented in a study of cytomegalovirus exposure and HLA in healthy donors. PCR employed 60 Vbeta and 13 Jbeta primers. Data came from immunoSEQ multiplex PCR; TCRdb stores just in-frame clones and leaves some out. The sample includes around 100,000 clones. This CDR3 comprises 13 residues. Deletions cut 1 base from V and 6 bases from J, with 6 bases between. CDR1 and CDR2 (germline): SGHDN, FVKESK. Sequenced input: PBMCs. The chain uses TRBV14 and TRBJ2-2, with a possible D match to TRBD1 (6 bases). The receptor's source is a man aged 40-49 years in good health and CMV-seronegative. For the CDR3, the DNA is TGTGCCAGCAGCCAAGCAGGGGCCGGGGAGCTGTTTTTT. Its protein product is CASSQAGAGELFF.